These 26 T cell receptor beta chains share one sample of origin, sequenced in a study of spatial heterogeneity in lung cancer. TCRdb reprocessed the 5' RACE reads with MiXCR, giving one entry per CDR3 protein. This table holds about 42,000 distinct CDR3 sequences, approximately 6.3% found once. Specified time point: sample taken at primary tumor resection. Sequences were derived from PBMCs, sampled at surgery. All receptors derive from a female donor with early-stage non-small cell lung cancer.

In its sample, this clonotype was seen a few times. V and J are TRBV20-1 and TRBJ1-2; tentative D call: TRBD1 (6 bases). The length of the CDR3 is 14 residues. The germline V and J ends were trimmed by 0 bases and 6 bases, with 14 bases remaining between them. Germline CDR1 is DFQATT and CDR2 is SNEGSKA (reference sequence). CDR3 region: CSARDPGEHDGYTF. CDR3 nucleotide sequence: TGCAGTGCTAGAGACCCAGGGGAGCATGATGGCTACACCTTC.

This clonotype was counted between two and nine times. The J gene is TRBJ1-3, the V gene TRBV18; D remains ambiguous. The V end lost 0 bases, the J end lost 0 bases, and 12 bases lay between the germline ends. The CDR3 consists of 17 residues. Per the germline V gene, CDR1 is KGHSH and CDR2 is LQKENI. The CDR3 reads CASSPPSRQSSGNTIYF. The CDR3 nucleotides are TGTGCCAGCTCACCACCTAGCAGGCAGAGCTCTGGAAACACCATATATTTT.

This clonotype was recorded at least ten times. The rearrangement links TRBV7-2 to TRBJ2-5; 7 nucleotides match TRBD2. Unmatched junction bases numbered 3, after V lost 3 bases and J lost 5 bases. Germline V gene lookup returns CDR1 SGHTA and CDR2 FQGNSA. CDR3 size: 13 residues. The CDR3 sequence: CASSFQGGETQYF. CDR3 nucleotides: TGTGCCAGCAGCTTTCAGGGAGGGGAGACCCAGTACTTC.

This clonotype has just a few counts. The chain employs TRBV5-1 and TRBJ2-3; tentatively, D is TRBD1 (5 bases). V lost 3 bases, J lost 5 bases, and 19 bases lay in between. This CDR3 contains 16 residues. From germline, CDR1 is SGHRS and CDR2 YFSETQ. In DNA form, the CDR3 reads TGCGCCAGCAGCTCCGACGGAATGGGGCGTGGAGATACGCAGTATTTT. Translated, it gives CASSSDGMGRGDTQYF.

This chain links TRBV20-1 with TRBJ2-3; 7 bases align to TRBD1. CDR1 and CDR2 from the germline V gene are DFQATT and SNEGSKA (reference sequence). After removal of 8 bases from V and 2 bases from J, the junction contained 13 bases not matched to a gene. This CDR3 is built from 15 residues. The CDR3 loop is CSTKGGPRVTDTQYF. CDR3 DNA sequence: TGCAGTACAAAAGGGGGCCCGAGGGTCACAGATACGCAGTATTTT.

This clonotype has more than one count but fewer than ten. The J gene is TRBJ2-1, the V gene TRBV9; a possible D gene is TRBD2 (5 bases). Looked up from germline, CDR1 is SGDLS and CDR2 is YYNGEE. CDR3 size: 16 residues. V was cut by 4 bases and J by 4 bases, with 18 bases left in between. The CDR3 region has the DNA TGTGCCAGCAGCCCCCGATCGGGGATGGGGTACAATGAGCAGTTCTTC. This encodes CASSPRSGMGYNEQFF.

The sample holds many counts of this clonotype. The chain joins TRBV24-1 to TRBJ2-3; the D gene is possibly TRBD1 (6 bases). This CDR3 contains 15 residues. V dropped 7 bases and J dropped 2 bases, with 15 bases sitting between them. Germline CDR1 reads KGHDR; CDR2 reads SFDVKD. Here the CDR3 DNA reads TGTGCCACCAGCCATCGGGACACCCTCACAGATACGCAGTATTTT. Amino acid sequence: CATSHRDTLTDTQYF.

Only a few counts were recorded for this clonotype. The CDR3 DNA reads as TGTGCCAGCAGTTACTCGATGAGAAACAATGAGCAGTTCTTC. Translating gives CASSYSMRNNEQFF. The chain has TRBV6-2 or TRBV6-3 and TRBJ2-1, with D hard to call. Trimming removed 0 bases from V and 5 bases from J, with 8 bases in between. Germline CDR1 MNHEY, CDR2 SVGEGT. The CDR3 runs 14 residues.

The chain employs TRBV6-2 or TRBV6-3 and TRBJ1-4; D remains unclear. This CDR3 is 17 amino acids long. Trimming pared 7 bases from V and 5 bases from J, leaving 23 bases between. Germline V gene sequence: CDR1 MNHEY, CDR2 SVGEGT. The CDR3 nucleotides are TGTGCCAGCAACACCGAGAACTCGATTTATCAAAATGAAAAACTGTTTTTT. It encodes CASNTENSIYQNEKLFF.

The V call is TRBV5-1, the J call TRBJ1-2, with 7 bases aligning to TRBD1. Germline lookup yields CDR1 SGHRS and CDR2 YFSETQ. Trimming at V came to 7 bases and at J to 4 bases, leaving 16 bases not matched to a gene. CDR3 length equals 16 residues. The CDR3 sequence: CASSTAPGQAVYGYTF. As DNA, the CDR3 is TGCGCCAGCTCCACTGCCCCCGGACAGGCCGTCTATGGCTACACCTTC.

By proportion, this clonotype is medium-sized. The DNA for the CDR3 is TGTGCCAGCAGCTTGGGGCAGTCCTACGAGCAGTACTTC. Protein sequence: CASSLGQSYEQYF. This rearrangement joins TRBV5-6 to TRBJ2-7; D call uncertain. The V end was cut by 0 bases, the J end by 1 base, with 5 bases between. The CDR3 consists of 13 residues. Looked up from germline, CDR1 is SGHDT and CDR2 is YYEEEE.

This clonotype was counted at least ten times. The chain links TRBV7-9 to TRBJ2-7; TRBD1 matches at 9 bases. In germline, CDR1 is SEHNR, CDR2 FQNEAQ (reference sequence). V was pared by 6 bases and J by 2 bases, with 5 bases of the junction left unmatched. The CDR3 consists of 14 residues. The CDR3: CASRPGTGPYEQYF. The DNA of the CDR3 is TGTGCCAGCAGGCCCGGGACAGGGCCCTACGAGCAGTACTTC.

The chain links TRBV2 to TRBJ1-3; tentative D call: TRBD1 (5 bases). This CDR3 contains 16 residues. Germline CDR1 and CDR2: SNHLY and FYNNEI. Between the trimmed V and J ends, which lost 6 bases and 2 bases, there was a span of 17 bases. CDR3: CASRQEPGPAGNTIYF. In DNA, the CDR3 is TGTGCCAGCAGACAGGAGCCGGGGCCGGCTGGAAACACCATATATTTT.

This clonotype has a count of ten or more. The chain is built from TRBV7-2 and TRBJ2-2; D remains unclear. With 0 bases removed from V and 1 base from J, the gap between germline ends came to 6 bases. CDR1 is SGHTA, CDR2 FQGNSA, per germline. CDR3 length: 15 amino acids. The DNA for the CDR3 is TGTGCCAGCAGCTTAGCTTTGGTGAACACCGGGGAGCTGTTTTTT. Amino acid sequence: CASSLALVNTGELFF.

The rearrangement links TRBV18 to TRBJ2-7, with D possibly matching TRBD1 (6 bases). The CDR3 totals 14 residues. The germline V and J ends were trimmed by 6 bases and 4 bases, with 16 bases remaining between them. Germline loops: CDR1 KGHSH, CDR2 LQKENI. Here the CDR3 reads CASSLQGREYEQYF. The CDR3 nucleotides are TGTGCCAGCTCGCTCCAGGGGAGAGAGTACGAGCAGTACTTC.

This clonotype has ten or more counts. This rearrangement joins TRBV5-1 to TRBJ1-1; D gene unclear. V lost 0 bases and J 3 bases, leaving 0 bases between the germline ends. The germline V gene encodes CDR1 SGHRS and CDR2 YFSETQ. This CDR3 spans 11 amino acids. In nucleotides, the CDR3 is TGCGCCAGCAGCTTGGACACTGAAGCTTTCTTT. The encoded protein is CASSLDTEAFF.

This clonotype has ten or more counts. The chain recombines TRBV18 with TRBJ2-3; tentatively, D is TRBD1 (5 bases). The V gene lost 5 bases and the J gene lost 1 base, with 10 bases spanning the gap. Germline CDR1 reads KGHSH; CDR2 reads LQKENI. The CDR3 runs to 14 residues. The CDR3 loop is CASSYSTGTDTQYF. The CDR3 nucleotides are TGTGCCAGCTCATACTCGACAGGCACAGATACGCAGTATTTT. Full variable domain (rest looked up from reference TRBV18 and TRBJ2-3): NAGVMQNPRHLVRRRGQEARLRCSPMKGHSHVYWYRQLPEEGLKFMVYLQKENIIDESGMPKERFSAEFPKEGPSILRIQQVVRGDSAAYFCASSYSTGTDTQYFGPGTRLTVL.

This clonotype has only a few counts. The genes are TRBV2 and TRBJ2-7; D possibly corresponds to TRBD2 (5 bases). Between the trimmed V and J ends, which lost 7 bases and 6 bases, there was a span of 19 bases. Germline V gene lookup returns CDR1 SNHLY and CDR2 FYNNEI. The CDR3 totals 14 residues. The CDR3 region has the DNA TGTGCCAGCACCTCCGGTCTATCTGAGGGCGAGCAGTACTTC. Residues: CASTSGLSEGEQYF.

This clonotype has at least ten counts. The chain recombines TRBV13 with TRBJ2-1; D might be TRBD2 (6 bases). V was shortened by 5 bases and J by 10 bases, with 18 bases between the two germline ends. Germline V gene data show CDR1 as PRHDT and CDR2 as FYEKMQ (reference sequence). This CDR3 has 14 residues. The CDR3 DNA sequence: TGTGCCAGCAGCCCCAACCCGGAGGGTGGAGAGCAGTTCTTC. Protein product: CASSPNPEGGEQFF.

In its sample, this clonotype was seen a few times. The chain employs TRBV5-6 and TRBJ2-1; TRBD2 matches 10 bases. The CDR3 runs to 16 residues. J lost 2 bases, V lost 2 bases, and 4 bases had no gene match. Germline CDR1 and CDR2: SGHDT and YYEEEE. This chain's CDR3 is CASSFSGGLPYNEQFF. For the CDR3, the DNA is TGTGCCAGCAGCTTTAGCGGGGGGCTTCCCTACAATGAGCAGTTCTTC.

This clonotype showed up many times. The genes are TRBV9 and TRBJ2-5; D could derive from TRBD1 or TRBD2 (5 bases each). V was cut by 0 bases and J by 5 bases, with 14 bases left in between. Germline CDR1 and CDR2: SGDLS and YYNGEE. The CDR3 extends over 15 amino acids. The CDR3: CASSVGDGIGETQYF. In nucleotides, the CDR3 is TGTGCCAGCAGCGTAGGGGACGGCATCGGGGAGACCCAGTACTTC.

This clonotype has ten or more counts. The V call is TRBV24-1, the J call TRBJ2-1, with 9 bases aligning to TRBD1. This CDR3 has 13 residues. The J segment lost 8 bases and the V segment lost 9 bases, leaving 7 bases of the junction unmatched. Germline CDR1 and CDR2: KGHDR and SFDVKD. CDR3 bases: TGTGCCACCGGACAGGGGTCATCGGATGAGCAGTTCTTC. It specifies CATGQGSSDEQFF.

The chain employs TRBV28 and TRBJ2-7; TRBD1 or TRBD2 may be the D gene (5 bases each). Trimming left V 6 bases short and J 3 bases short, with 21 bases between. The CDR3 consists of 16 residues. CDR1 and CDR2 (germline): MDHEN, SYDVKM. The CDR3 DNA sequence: TGTGCCAGCAGCCTAGCCGGGGCAGGGAAGAACTACGAGCAGTACTTC. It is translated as CASSLAGAGKNYEQYF.

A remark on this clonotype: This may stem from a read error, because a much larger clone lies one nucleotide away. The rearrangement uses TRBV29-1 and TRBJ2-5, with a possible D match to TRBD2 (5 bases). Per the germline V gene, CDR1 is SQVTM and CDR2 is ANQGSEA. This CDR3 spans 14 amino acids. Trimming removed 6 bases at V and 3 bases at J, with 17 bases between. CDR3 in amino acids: CSVAEAGQKETQYF. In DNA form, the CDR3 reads TGCAGCGTCGCCGAGGCGGGCCAGAAAGAGACCCAGTACTTC.

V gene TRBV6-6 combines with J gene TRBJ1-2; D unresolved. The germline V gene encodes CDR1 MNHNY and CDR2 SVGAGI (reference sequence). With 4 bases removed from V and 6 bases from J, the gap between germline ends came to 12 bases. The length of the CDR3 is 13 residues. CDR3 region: CASSFTAGNGYTF. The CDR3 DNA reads TGTGCCAGCAGTTTCACGGCAGGAAATGGCTACACCTTC.

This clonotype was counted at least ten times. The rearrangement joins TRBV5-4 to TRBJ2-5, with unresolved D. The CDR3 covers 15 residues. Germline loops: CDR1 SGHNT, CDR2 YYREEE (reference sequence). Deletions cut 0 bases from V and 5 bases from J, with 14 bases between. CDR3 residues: CASSLVAATSETQYF. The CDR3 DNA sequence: TGTGCCAGCAGCTTGGTTGCGGCCACAAGCGAGACCCAGTACTTC. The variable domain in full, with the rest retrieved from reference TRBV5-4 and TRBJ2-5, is ETGVTQSPTHLIKTRGQQVTLRCSSQSGHNTVSWYQQALGQGPQFIFQYYREEENGRGNFPPRFSGLQFPNYSSELNVNALELDDSALYLCASSLVAATSETQYFGPGTRLLVL.